This TCR beta chain derives from a study of vaccination and CD4 T cells after COVID-19. General study points: Researchers report that 304 of 307 vaccine-specific clones in convalescent patients proved spike mono-reactive.

The V gene's germline CDR1 is SEHNR and CDR2 FQNEAQ (reference sequence). V lost 3 bases and J 0 bases, leaving 8 bases between the germline ends. There are 14 residues in the CDR3. Treatment specified: approximately 10-day PBMC culture with coronavirus spike peptide pools or control peptides (ViraFEST assay). This clonotype was observed once. The target antigen is unknown. Researchers used the Oncomine TCR Beta short-read assay to sequence DNA from cultured CD4+ T cells. Using its own MiXCR run on the PCR reads, TCRdb lists one record per CDR3 protein. The sample lists more than 9,500 distinct CDR3 sequences; around half were seen once.

This receptor was identified in a human donor with COVID-19. This chain links TRBV7-9 with TRBJ1-1, with D perhaps matching TRBD1 (6 bases). The sequencing here drew on cultured CD4+ T cells from blood, taken after SARS-CoV-2 vaccination. CDR3 sequence reads: CASSLTGVNTEAFF. The CDR3 DNA reads as TGTGCCAGCAGCTTGACAGGAGTGAACACTGAAGCTTTCTTT.